This is a list of T cell receptor beta chains from one sample in a study of blood T cell repertoires in COVID-19. Some clones are missing from TCRdb's copy, which holds only in-frame ones; the method was immunoSEQ multiplex PCR. The table lists 150,000 to 200,000 clones, approximately 87% of them singletons. Sequencing was carried out using PBMCs or T cells enriched from blood (not recorded which). All receptors come from a woman aged 45 to 65 who had recovered from COVID-19. Each CDR3 is given with its conserved first and last residue. A D gene is named only where the DNA matches it firmly. Clone size is not always given. Where it is, it says once, few, many or a class for expanded clones.

abundance,len,j_gene,d_gene,v_gene,CDR3nt,CDR3aa
few,14,TRBJ1-2,TRBD1,TRBV9,TGTGCCAGCAGCGGGACAGGGAGTGATGATGGCTACACCTTC,CASSGTGSDDGYTF
NA,13,TRBJ2-1,TRBD1,TRBV29-1,TGCAGCGGCCTCCGGGACAGGGGGAATGAGCAGTTCTTC,CSGLRDRGNEQFF
NA,14,TRBJ2-5,NA,TRBV7-6,TGTGCCAGCAGCTCCGGGACCCAGGGGGAGACCCAGTACTTC,CASSSGTQGETQYF
NA,16,TRBJ1-2,NA,TRBV19,TGTGCCAGTACTATTTCCGGGATCAGTTTTAACTATGGCTACACCTTC,CASTISGISFNYGYTF
NA,16,TRBJ1-5,TRBD1,TRBV6-1,TGTGCCAGCAGTGAAAGGCGAGGACAGGGTATTCAGCCCCAGCATTTT,CASSERRGQGIQPQHF
NA,13,TRBJ1-6,TRBD1,TRBV27,TGTGCCAGCTTCCGACAGGGGGATTCACCCCTCCACTTT,CASFRQGDSPLHF
NA,14,TRBJ1-2,NA,TRBV29-1,TGCAGCGTTGAAAAGCGCACGGGAAACTATGGCTACACCTTC,CSVEKRTGNYGYTF
NA,17,TRBJ1-1,TRBD1,TRBV18,TGTGCCAGCTCAACCAGGTCGGGACAGGGGGGGAACACTGAAGCTTTCTTT,CASSTRSGQGGNTEAFF
NA,16,TRBJ1-3,NA,TRBV19,TGTGCCAGTAGTCCCTTCGGGGGAACCTCTGGAAACACCATATATTTT,CASSPFGGTSGNTIYF
NA,13,TRBJ1-1,NA,TRBV7-3,TGTGCCAGCAGCTTAGGGGAGAAAACTGAAGCTTTCTTT,CASSLGEKTEAFF
NA,13,TRBJ2-7,NA,TRBV27,TGTGCCAGCAGTTTACGGGGGAGATACGAGCAGTACTTC,CASSLRGRYEQYF
NA,13,TRBJ2-5,NA,TRBV5-4,TGTGCCAGCAGCTTGGATTGGGCCGGGACCCAGTACTTC,CASSLDWAGTQYF
NA,15,TRBJ2-2,TRBD1,TRBV5-4,TGTGCCAGCAGCCTACAGGGGCCGAACACCGGGGAGCTGTTTTTT,CASSLQGPNTGELFF
once,15,TRBJ2-7,TRBD1,TRBV7-2,TGTGCCAGCAGGGAGGGACAGGGGGGTATATACGAGCAGTACTTC,CASREGQGGIYEQYF
NA,20,TRBJ2-7,TRBD2,TRBV4-2,TGTGCCAGCAGCCAAGATGGCTCTGGGACTAGCGGGGGGGGAACCTACGAGCAGTACTTC,CASSQDGSGTSGGGTYEQYF
NA,16,TRBJ2-5,TRBD2,TRBV4-1,TGCGCCAGCAGTCCACCGGGGGACTACACCAAAGAGACCCAGTACTTC,CASSPPGDYTKETQYF
NA,14,TRBJ2-7,TRBD1,TRBV6-2/TRBV6-3,TGTGCCAGCAGTTACGGGACAGGGGCAAGCGAGCAGTACTTC,CASSYGTGASEQYF
once,12,TRBJ2-1,NA,TRBV11-3,TGTGCCAGCAGCTTAGCCCAGATAGTACAGGTCTTC,CASSLAQIVQVF
NA,13,TRBJ1-2,TRBD1,TRBV19,TGTGCCAGTACCCGGACAGGCAACTATGGCTACACCTTC,CASTRTGNYGYTF
NA,13,TRBJ2-7,NA,TRBV6-5,TGTGCCAGCAGCCCCGCCCCCTACGAAGAGCAGTACTTC,CASSPAPYEEQYF
once,14,TRBJ2-5,NA,TRBV19,TGTGCCAGTAGTCTGGGGCAGATCCAAGAGACCCAGTACTTC,CASSLGQIQETQYF
NA,15,TRBJ1-3,NA,TRBV2,TGTGCCAGCAAGCCACAGGGATCCTCTGGAAACACCATATATTTT,CASKPQGSSGNTIYF
NA,16,TRBJ1-5,NA,TRBV27,TGTGCCAACCACCCGCAACAGCCCGTGTGGAATCAGCCCCAGCATTTT,CANHPQQPVWNQPQHF